This passage covers 21 T cell receptor beta chains from one sample sequenced in a study of T cell repertoires in cytomegalovirus infection. TCRdb reprocessed the reads with MiXCR, giving one entry per CDR3 protein. This table has about 740,000 distinct CDR3 sequences, 35% appearing once. Sequencing was performed on PBMCs. The receptors here all came from a human donor in good health (CMV status not recorded). Some clones in this sample may be carry-over from other donors' samples.

This chain connects TRBV19 to TRBJ2-1; possible D gene TRBD2, 6 bases. The CDR3 has 17 amino acids. CDR1 is LNHDA, CDR2 SQIVND, per germline (reference sequence). V lost 4 bases and J 2 bases, leaving 18 bases between the germline ends. CDR3: CASSTLSNGRPYNEQFF. CDR3 coding DNA: TGTGCCAGTAGTACGCTCTCTAATGGGAGGCCCTACAATGAGCAGTTCTTC.

This clonotype was counted a few times. The gene calls are TRBV24-1 and TRBJ1-5; a possible D gene is TRBD1 (6 bases). Trimming shortened V by 2 bases and J by 3 bases, and 7 bases separated the two germline ends. From germline, CDR1 is KGHDR and CDR2 SFDVKD. This CDR3 spans 14 amino acids. The CDR3 protein is CATSDWDTNQPQHF. Written as DNA, the CDR3 is TGTGCCACCAGTGATTGGGACACCAATCAGCCCCAGCATTTT.

The chain employs TRBV11-2 and TRBJ2-1; D gene uncertain. CDR1 SGHAT and CDR2 FQNNGV come from the germline V gene. Deletions cut 5 bases from V and 4 bases from J, with 15 bases between. The CDR3 is 15 amino acids. The CDR3 here is CASSLLLDMYNEQFF. The CDR3 DNA sequence: TGTGCCAGCAGCCTCCTACTCGACATGTACAATGAGCAGTTCTTC.

This clonotype was seen only a few times. The V and J genes are TRBV20-1 and TRBJ1-3, with 12 bases identical to TRBD1. CDR3 length: 16 residues. V lost 3 bases and J lost 4; bases outside the gene matches: 7. Germline CDR1 DFQATT, CDR2 SNEGSKA (reference sequence). The CDR3 loop reads CSARAGQGASGNTIYF. The CDR3 DNA is TGCAGTGCTAGGGCGGGACAGGGGGCCTCCGGAAACACCATATATTTT.

This clonotype was detected once. The rearrangement joins TRBV2 to TRBJ2-5; D might be TRBD1 (5 bases). The CDR3 is 14 residues long. The ends were cut back, 8 bases at V and 2 bases at J, with 15 bases in the middle. Per the germline V gene, CDR1 is SNHLY and CDR2 is FYNNEI. CDR3 sequence reads: CASPRVLGQETQYF. CDR3 nucleotide sequence: TGTGCCAGCCCCAGGGTGCTAGGGCAAGAGACCCAGTACTTC.

This clonotype was seen many times. The chain has TRBV7-8 and TRBJ2-7, with D maybe TRBD2 (6 bases). V lost 7 bases, J lost 3 bases, and 16 bases lay in between. Per germline, CDR1 SGHVS and CDR2 FQNEAQ. The CDR3 extends over 14 amino acids. In DNA, the CDR3 is TGTGCCAGCAACATGGAGGCGGGGAACTACGAGCAGTACTTC. Residues: CASNMEAGNYEQYF.

The chain uses TRBV7-3 and TRBJ2-2; 8 positions match TRBD2. V shed 5 bases and J 0 bases; nucleotides not matched to a gene: 5. There are 16 residues in the CDR3. Germline CDR1 and CDR2: SGHTA and FQGTGA. The CDR3 here is CASSPNGGANTGELFF. The CDR3 bases are TGTGCCAGCAGCCCCAACGGGGGGGCGAACACCGGGGAGCTGTTTTTT.

This chain links TRBV24-1 with TRBJ2-2, with D hard to call. The CDR3 covers 13 residues. Germline CDR1 reads KGHDR; CDR2 reads SFDVKD. Trimming took 7 bases from V and 0 from J, leaving 5 bases between them. The CDR3 nucleotides read TGTGCCACCAGGGGAACGAACACCGGGGAGCTGTTTTTT. The encoded protein is CATRGTNTGELFF.

This clonotype came up a few times. The rearrangement joins TRBV5-4 to TRBJ2-3, with TRBD2 matching over 11 bases. CDR1 and CDR2 from the germline V gene are SGHNT and YYREEE (reference sequence). V was pared by 0 bases and J by 6 bases, with 9 bases of the junction left unmatched. This CDR3 contains 17 residues. The CDR3 is CASSLASSGRLQDTQYF. The CDR3, as DNA: TGTGCCAGCAGCTTGGCATCTAGCGGGAGGCTTCAGGATACGCAGTATTTT.

The chain combines TRBV5-5 with TRBJ1-6; the D gene is possibly TRBD1 (6 bases). There are 15 residues in the CDR3. Looked up from germline, CDR1 is SGHKS and CDR2 is YYEKEE (reference sequence). V was clipped by 5 bases and J by 5 bases, with 14 bases between them. The CDR3 DNA follows: TGTGCCAGCAGAACAACAGGGTCTGATAATTCACCCCTCCACTTT. This translates into CASRTTGSDNSPLHF.

The chain's CDR3 is CASTRLAAYEQYF. The CDR3 bases are TGTGCCAGCACTAGACTAGCGGCCTACGAGCAGTACTTC. This chain joins TRBV28 and TRBJ2-7; 9 positions match TRBD2. The CDR3 spans 13 residues. The germline CDR1 and CDR2 sequences are MDHEN and SYDVKM. V lost 7 bases to trimming and J lost 2 bases; unmatched junction nucleotides: 3. The whole variable domain, remainder taken from reference TRBV28 and TRBJ2-7, is DVKVTQSSRYLVKRTGEKVFLECVQDMDHENMFWYRQDPGLGLRLIYFSYDVKMKEKGDIPEGYSVSREKKERFSLILESASTNQTSMYLCASTRLAAYEQYFGPGTRLTVT.

A word on this clonotype: Its ends do not fully match the called genes, so a read error is possible. V usage is TRBV6-2 or TRBV6-3 and J usage is TRBJ1-2, with D perhaps matching TRBD1 (6 bases). CDR1 and CDR2 from the germline V gene are MNHEY and SVGEGT. CDR3 length: 11 residues. CDR3 nucleotides: TGTTCCAGCATCTACGGGGGCGGCTACACCTTC. Its protein product is CSSIYGGGYTF.

This rearrangement joins TRBV12-3 or TRBV12-4 to TRBJ2-3; D could derive from TRBD1 or TRBD2 (6 bases each). The V end lost 4 bases, the J end lost 5 bases, and 16 bases lay between the germline ends. The CDR3 runs to 15 residues. This chain's CDR3 is CASSYPGGARDTQYF. DNA of the CDR3: TGTGCCAGCAGTTACCCCGGGGGCGCTAGAGATACGCAGTATTTT.

This clonotype was recorded a few times. The genes are TRBV27 and TRBJ2-1; weak D call: TRBD2 (6 bases). V shed 6 bases and J shed 8 bases, with 8 bases lying between them. The CDR3 loop spans 11 amino acids. CDR1 is MNHEY and CDR2 is SMNVEV in the germline V gene (reference sequence). The CDR3 region has the DNA TGTGCCAGCAGCCCGGGGGATGAGCAGTTCTTC. Its protein is CASSPGDEQFF.

The chain combines TRBV6-1 with TRBJ1-1, with TRBD1 as a possible D gene (5 bases). The germline V gene has CDR1 MNHNS and CDR2 SASEGT. V gave up 3 bases and J gave up 0 bases, with 14 bases separating them. The CDR3 length is 16 residues. The CDR3 coding sequence is TGTGCCAGCAGTGAGCGCCGGGGACCTCTGAACACTGAAGCTTTCTTT. Residues: CASSERRGPLNTEAFF.

This rearrangement joins TRBV6-2 or TRBV6-3 to TRBJ1-5; 7 bases fit TRBD1. The V gene end was trimmed by 9 bases and the J gene end by 0 bases; junction bases not matched to a gene: 11. Germline V gene sequence: CDR1 MNHEY, CDR2 SVGEGT. CDR3 size: 16 residues. For the CDR3, the DNA is TGTGCCAGTCGAACCCCCAGGGGGTCTAGCAATCAGCCCCAGCATTTT. Protein: CASRTPRGSSNQPQHF.

The rearrangement links TRBV20-1 to TRBJ2-7, with unresolved D. In germline, CDR1 is DFQATT, CDR2 SNEGSKA (reference sequence). The length of the CDR3 is 14 residues. The V end lost 2 bases, the J end lost 1 base, and 12 bases lay between the germline ends. The chain's CDR3 is CSARLTSSSYEQYF. The CDR3 nucleotides are TGCAGTGCTAGATTAACTTCTTCTTCCTACGAGCAGTACTTC.

This chain uses TRBV19 with TRBJ2-3, with 8 positions matching TRBD1. The CDR3 loop spans 12 amino acids. V lost 7 bases, J lost 4 bases, and 1 base stayed unmatched. CDR1 and CDR2 (germline): LNHDA, SQIVND (reference sequence). The CDR3 DNA follows: TGTGCCAGTACGGACAGGGCAGATACGCAGTATTTT. Encoded protein: CASTDRADTQYF.

DNA of the CDR3: TGTGCCAGCAGTGAAGGTGCAAGGGGGGAAGCTTTCTTT. Protein: CASSEGARGEAFF. This chain connects TRBV2 to TRBJ1-1; a weak D match, TRBD1 (6 bases). V was cut by 1 base and J by 8 bases, with 11 bases left in between. The V gene's germline CDR1 is SNHLY and CDR2 FYNNEI. The CDR3 runs to 13 residues.

This clonotype was found many times. The rearrangement joins TRBV7-2 to TRBJ2-1; D gene unclear. This CDR3 comprises 12 residues. The germline CDR1 and CDR2 sequences are SGHTA and FQGNSA. V lost 7 bases and J lost 6, with 10 bases in between. The CDR3 loop reads CASNLNTNEQFF. The CDR3 region has the DNA TGTGCCAGCAACCTAAATACCAATGAGCAGTTCTTC.

This clonotype was seen a handful of times. The genes are TRBV25-1 and TRBJ1-1; D may be TRBD1 (6 bases). Germline V gene sequence: CDR1 MGHDK, CDR2 SYGVNS. The germline V and J ends were trimmed by 6 bases and 7 bases, with 12 bases remaining between them. The CDR3 runs to 12 residues. The CDR3 sequence is CASRQGIIEAFF. The CDR3 DNA reads as TGTGCCAGCAGACAGGGAATCATTGAAGCTTTCTTT.